This T cell receptor beta chain was found in a study of T cell responses to AZD1222 COVID-19 vaccine. A word on this clone: The antigen is not known.

Germline V CDR1 and CDR2: KGHSH, LQKENI. The length of the CDR3 is 14 residues. The ends lost 5 bases at V and 3 bases at J; junction bases unmatched: 4. Study-wide results and limits: CD4 TCRs associated with vaccination spanned spike, dominating at 160-218 and 743-854. Of spike-specific TCRs, nearly half reportedly target regions left unmutated in variants.

Method: immunoSEQ multiplex PCR; TCRdb's copy keeps in-frame clones and lacks some. The data show some 85,000 clones, with around 90% seen just once and 24% held by the top ten. This clonotype was obtained from an adult in good health. This chain links TRBV18 with TRBJ1-1; 9 bases are shared with TRBD1. The sequenced sample was peripheral blood, obtained on day 0 of AZD1222 vaccination. CDR3 nucleotide sequence: TGTGCCAGCTCAGCCGACAGGGGGGACACTGAAGCTTTCTTT. It encodes CASSADRGDTEAFF.